This T cell receptor beta chain comes out of a study of naive and memory T cell subsets. This clonotype was detected many times. A UMI-containing oligonucleotide was joined by 3' ligation to the TCR cDNA template. Unsorted total RNA, about 1 to 1000 ng, was DNase treated before reverse transcription. Trimming pared 2 bases from V and 4 bases from J, leaving 11 bases between. CDR1 and CDR2 (germline): MNHNS, SASEGT. The CDR3 has 14 residues. The SP2 primer and nested alpha and beta constant region primers amplified ligated cDNA in four rounds. Using its own MiXCR run on the 5' RACE reads, TCRdb lists one record per CDR3 protein. The repertoire includes tens of thousands of distinct CDR3 sequences, 6.5% to 9% of them detected once, and 15% to 20% sits in the top ten.

The source is a female donor in good health. The chain recombines TRBV6-1 with TRBJ1-1; maybe TRBD1 (6 bases). The CDR3 loop is CASSENPGATEAFF. CDR3 DNA sequence: TGTGCCAGCAGTGAAAATCCAGGGGCCACTGAAGCTTTCTTT.